The entry that follows covers one T cell receptor beta chain sequence. Its antigen is unknown. Samples were taken several times over chemoradiotherapy. This sample was taken from a study of chemoradiotherapy in HPV16-positive cancers. Study context: Candidate HPV-specific clones and shared TCR motifs came from a couple of HPV16-positive patients. Whole-study results and caveats: HPV-responsive T-cell expansion during chemoradiotherapy was linked to improved recurrence-free survival in HPV16-positive patients. Candidate HPV-specific clones and E7-related TCR motifs grew in tumor during treatment.

Trimming at V came to 4 bases and at J to 1 base, leaving 8 bases not matched to a gene. The CDR3 has 16 residues. Per the germline V gene, CDR1 is SGHNT and CDR2 is YYREEE (reference sequence). The method was immunoSEQ multiplex PCR; TCRdb's version includes in-frame clones alone and lacks a portion of them. The sample consists of about 12,000 clones, 78% of them appearing once. The sequence derives from a human donor with HPV-associated anogenital cancer. Sampling was done from a patient who underwent chemoradiotherapy. The chain is built from TRBV5-4 and TRBJ2-3; 8 bases align to TRBD2. The CDR3 bases are TGTGCCAGCAGCCCTTTCCTAGCGGGCGGCACAGATACGCAGTATTTT. This sequence encodes CASSPFLAGGTDTQYF.